The sample holds a few counts of the clone carrying this T cell receptor (beta chain). As yet, its antigen is unknown. With 60 Vbeta and 13 Jbeta primers, the PCR was carried out. Data came from immunoSEQ multiplex PCR; TCRdb stores just in-frame clones and leaves some out. The sample contains around 78,000 clones, about three quarters of which appear only once. This CDR3 comprises 21 residues. Trimming took off 6 bases at V and 0 bases at J, with 32 bases between the two ends. Germline loops: CDR1 SNHLY, CDR2 FYNNEI. These data belong to a study of cytomegalovirus exposure and HLA in healthy donors. General observations from the study: Earlier analysis found most TCR beta V segments productive about 87% or about 30% of the time.

The sequencing sample was made of PBMCs. This chain joins TRBV2 and TRBJ1-1; D not certain. The receptor was derived from a woman between 40 and 50 years old in good health and CMV-seropositive. The DNA for the CDR3 is TGTGCCAGCAGGTACCCTAACGAGGAGAACTTATTTAGTACAATGAACACTGAAGCTTTCTTT. Its translation is CASRYPNEENLFSTMNTEAFF.